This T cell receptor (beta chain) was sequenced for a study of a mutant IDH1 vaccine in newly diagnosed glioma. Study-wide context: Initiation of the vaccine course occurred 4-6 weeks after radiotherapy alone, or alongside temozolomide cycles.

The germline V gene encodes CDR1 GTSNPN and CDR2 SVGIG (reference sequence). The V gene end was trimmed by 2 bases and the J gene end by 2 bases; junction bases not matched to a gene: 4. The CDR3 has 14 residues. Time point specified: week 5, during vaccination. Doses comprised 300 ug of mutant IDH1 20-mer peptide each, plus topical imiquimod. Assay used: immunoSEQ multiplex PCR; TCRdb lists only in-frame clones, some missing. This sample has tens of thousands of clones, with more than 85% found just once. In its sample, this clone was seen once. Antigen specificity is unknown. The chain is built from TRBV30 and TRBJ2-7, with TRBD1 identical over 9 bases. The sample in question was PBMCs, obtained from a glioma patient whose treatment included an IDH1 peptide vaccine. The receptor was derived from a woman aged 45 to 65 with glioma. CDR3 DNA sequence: TGTGCCTGGAGTAGGGGACAGGGTCCCTACGAGCAGTACTTC. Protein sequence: CAWSRGQGPYEQYF.